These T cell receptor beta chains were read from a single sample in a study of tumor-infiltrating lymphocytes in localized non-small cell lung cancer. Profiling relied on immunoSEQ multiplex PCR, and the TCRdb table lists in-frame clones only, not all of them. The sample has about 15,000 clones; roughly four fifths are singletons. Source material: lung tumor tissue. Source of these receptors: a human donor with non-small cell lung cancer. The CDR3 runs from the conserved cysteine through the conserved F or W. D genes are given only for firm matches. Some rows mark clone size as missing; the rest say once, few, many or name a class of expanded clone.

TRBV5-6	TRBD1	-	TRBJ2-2	CASSSLDRESSGELFF	TGTGCCAGCAGCTCCTTGGACAGGGAGTCGTCCGGGGAGCTGTTTTTT
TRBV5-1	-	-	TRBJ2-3	CASSSLSGRNTDTQYF	TGCGCCAGCAGCTCGCTCTCGGGGCGAAACACAGATACGCAGTATTTT
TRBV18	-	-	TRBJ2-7	CASSPGYEQYF	TGTGCCAGCTCACCAGGGTACGAGCAGTACTTC
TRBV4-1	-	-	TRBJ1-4	CASSHGSGATVNEKLFF	TGCGCCAGCAGCCACGGTTCGGGGGCTACCGTTAATGAAAAACTGTTTTTT
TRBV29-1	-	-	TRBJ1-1	CSVRPQGAATEAFF	TGCAGCGTCCGCCCGCAGGGAGCCGCCACTGAAGCTTTCTTT
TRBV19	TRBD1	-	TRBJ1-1	CASSGPGTVSNTEAFF	TGTGCCAGTAGTGGTCCCGGGACAGTTTCGAACACTGAAGCTTTCTTT
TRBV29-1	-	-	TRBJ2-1	CSHQRAFSYNEQFF	TGCAGCCATCAACGCGCGTTCTCCTACAATGAGCAGTTCTTC
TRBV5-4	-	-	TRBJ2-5	CASSSIGLNQETQYF	TGTGCCAGCAGCTCCATAGGACTAAATCAAGAGACCCAGTACTTC
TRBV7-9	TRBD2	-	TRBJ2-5	CASSLAGAETQYF	TGTGCCAGCAGCCTAGCGGGAGCGGAGACCCAGTACTTC
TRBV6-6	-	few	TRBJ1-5	CASQGYSNQPQHF	TGTGCCAGCCAGGGGTATAGCAATCAGCCCCAGCATTTT
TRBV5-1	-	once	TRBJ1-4	CASSPQGSNEKLFF	TGCGCCAGCAGCCCCCAGGGATCAAATGAAAAACTGTTTTTT
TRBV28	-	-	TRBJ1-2	CASSPGGGPGYTF	TGTGCCAGCAGTCCCGGGGGAGGTCCTGGCTACACCTTC
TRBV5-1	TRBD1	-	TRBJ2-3	CASSFGQGGTDTQYF	TGCGCCAGCAGCTTTGGACAGGGGGGTACAGATACGCAGTATTTT
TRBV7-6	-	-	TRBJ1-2	CASSLGGGAGDGYTF	TGTGCCAGCAGCTTAGGAGGGGGGGCAGGGGATGGCTACACCTTC
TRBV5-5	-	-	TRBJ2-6	CASTSYSGANVLTF	TGTGCCAGCACCTCCTACTCTGGGGCCAACGTCCTGACTTTC
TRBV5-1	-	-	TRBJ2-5	CASSLEQGPQYF	TGCGCCAGCAGCTTGGAACAGGGCCCCCAGTACTTC
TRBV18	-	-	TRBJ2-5	CASSARGGGTETQYF	TGTGCCAGCTCTGCGCGGGGAGGGGGCACCGAGACCCAGTACTTC
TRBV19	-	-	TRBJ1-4	CASSEQGRFGKLFF	TGTGCCAGTAGTGAACAGGGACGTTTCGGAAAACTGTTTTTT
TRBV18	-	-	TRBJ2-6	CASSPIWGEGANVLTF	TGTGCCAGCTCACCAATATGGGGTGAGGGGGCCAACGTCCTGACTTTC
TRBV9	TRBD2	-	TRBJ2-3	CASSPGLAGGTQYF	TGTGCCAGCAGCCCGGGACTAGCGGGAGGTACGCAGTATTTT
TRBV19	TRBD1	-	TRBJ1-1	CASSRQGANTEAFF	TGTGCCAGTAGTAGACAGGGGGCGAACACTGAAGCTTTCTTT
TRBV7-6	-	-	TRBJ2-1	CASSLAEGAVQFF	TGTGCCAGCAGCTTAGCGGAGGGGGCAGTGCAGTTCTTC
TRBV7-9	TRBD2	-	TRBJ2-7	CASSPPGGAPYEQYF	TGTGCCAGCAGCCCTCCGGGGGGAGCCCCCTACGAGCAGTACTTC
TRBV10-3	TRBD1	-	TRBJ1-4	CAISPTGDEKLFF	TGTGCCATCAGCCCGACAGGGGATGAAAAACTGTTTTTT
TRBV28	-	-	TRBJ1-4	CASSPSRGGGEKLFF	TGTGCCAGCAGTCCCTCCCGCGGAGGGGGTGAAAAACTGTTTTTT
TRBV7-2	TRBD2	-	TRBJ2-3	CASSLAGLVNTQYF	TGTGCCAGCAGCTTAGCCGGACTAGTTAATACGCAGTATTTT
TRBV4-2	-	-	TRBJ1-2	CASSQSSRTEYGYTF	TGTGCCAGCAGCCAATCTTCGAGGACAGAATATGGCTACACCTTC
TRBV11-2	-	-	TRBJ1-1	CASSLLREDTEAFF	TGTGCCAGCAGCTTACTACGCGAAGACACTGAAGCTTTCTTT
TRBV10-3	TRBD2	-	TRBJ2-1	CAISQTSGDEQFF	TGTGCCATCAGCCAGACTAGCGGGGATGAGCAGTTCTTC
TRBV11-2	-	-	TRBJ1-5	CASSSLGDIGPQHF	TGTGCCAGCAGCTCCTTAGGGGATATCGGGCCCCAGCATTTT
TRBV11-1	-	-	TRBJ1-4	CASSRREANEKLFF	TGTGCCAGCAGCCGCCGTGAAGCCAATGAAAAACTGTTTTTT
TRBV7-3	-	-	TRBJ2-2	CASSLIGGSDTGELFF	TGTGCCAGCAGCTTAATTGGGGGTAGTGACACCGGGGAGCTGTTTTTT
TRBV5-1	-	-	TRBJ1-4	CASSSLGTEKLFF	TGCGCCAGCAGCTCCTTGGGGACCGAAAAACTGTTTTTT
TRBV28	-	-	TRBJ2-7	CASSLEGGGVYEQYF	TGTGCCAGCAGTTTAGAGGGAGGGGGGGTGTACGAGCAGTACTTC
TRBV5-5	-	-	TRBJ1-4	CASSLASGVANEKLFF	TGTGCCAGCAGCTTGGCCTCGGGGGTGGCTAATGAAAAACTGTTTTTT
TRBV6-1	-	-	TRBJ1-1	CASSERTVNTEAFF	TGTGCCAGCAGTGAACGGACAGTGAACACTGAAGCTTTCTTT
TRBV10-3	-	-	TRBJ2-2	CAISAGLGAGVELFF	TGTGCCATCAGTGCTGGCTTAGGGGCCGGGGTAGAGCTGTTTTTT